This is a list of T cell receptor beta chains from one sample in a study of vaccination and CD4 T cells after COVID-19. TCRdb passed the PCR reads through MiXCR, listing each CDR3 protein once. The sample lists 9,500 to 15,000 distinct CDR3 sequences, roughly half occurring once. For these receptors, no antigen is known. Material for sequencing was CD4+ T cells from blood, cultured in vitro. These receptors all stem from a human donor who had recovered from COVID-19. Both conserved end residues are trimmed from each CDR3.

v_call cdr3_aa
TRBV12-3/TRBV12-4 ASSPVGLAAEETQY
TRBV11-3 ASSFGTSGSNEQF
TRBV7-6 ASSLAVGELF
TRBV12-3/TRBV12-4 ASSRGREGYEQY
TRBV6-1 ASSLAGRFPYNEQF
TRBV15 ATSRGEGDVDEQY
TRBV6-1 ASSGNRVGQPQH
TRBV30 AWSVGAHQETQY
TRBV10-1 ASSERYNDYGYT
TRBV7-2 ASSLRTTLDTQY
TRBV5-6 ASSVTGTYEETQY
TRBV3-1 ASSRSRDNHQPQH
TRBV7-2 ASRVASGRRDTQY
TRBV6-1 ASRNGGSSYEQY
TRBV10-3 AIGKDRGSTDTQY
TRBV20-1 SAFWGITDTQY
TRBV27 ASSDRGRGETQY
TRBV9 ASRSTPGSTDTQY
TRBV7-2 ASSYSGLAGQY
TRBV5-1 ASSLAGLEVETQY